Included here is one T cell receptor beta chain sequence, with context. The antigen is not known. V lost 1 base to trimming and J lost 2 bases; unmatched junction nucleotides: 8. Per the germline V gene, CDR1 is LGHDT and CDR2 is YNNKEL (reference sequence). The CDR3 runs 17 residues. Incorporated into the TCR beta cDNA libraries were unique molecular identifiers, which served to reduce PCR and sequencing biases. Each sample of roughly 0.95 to 10 million input T cells yielded roughly 500,000 cDNA molecules, so each molecule approximated one T cell. TCRdb analysed the PCR reads with MiXCR anew, one entry per CDR3 protein. This table has about 200,000 distinct CDR3 sequences, 25% to 35% appearing once. The source of the sample is a study of post-analysis software for immune sequencing data. Study as a whole: Relapsing-remitting, secondary progressive and progressive-relapsing multiple sclerosis were all included among the disease courses. Whole-study findings and limits: Patients used roughly five TRBV segments, including TRBV5-6, TRBV5-1 and TRBV20-1, more often than controls. Significantly lower normalized Chao1 diversity was found in patients with multiple sclerosis relative to controls. By F measure, samples from a shared preparation batch strongly co-clustered.

The chain links TRBV3-1 to TRBJ1-5, with 7 bases fitting TRBD1. The sequenced sample was blood. This TCR came from a girl aged 2 to 17 with multiple sclerosis. CDR3 region: CASSQGRLDRGNQPQHF. The CDR3 nucleotides read TGTGCCAGCAGCCAAGGAAGGCTTGACAGGGGCAATCAGCCCCAGCATTTT.